Listed here are 28 T cell receptor beta chains from one sample, sequenced in a study of regulatory T cells in long-lasting Graves disease. Regarding time point: newly diagnosed GD, antithyroid drugs for less than 3 months. The TCR library was made from RNA extracted from PBMCs. The TCR beta library used iRepertoire HTBI primers with Arm-PCR amplification of CDR3. TCRdb reprocessed the multiplex PCR reads via MiXCR and lists one record per CDR3 protein. Of over 400,000 distinct CDR3 sequences in the sample, around 13% were seen once. These records were also assigned to another study, of T cells in Graves' hyperthyroidism and ophthalmopathy.

Sequenced here: peripheral blood mononuclear cells (PBMCs), sampled at new diagnosis, from a patient treated with antithyroid drugs. Receptors originate from a woman aged 50 to 60 with Graves disease.

This clonotype showed up just a few times. The rearrangement joins TRBV15 to TRBJ2-7; 10 bases line up with TRBD1. Trimming at V came to 4 bases and at J to 3 bases, leaving 6 bases not matched to a gene. This CDR3 spans 15 amino acids. CDR1 is LNHNV, CDR2 YYDKDF, per germline (reference sequence). Here the CDR3 reads CATSTLTGGRYEQYF. As DNA, the CDR3 is TGTGCCACCAGCACTCTGACAGGGGGCCGCTACGAGCAGTACTTC. The full variable domain, rest sourced from reference TRBV15 and TRBJ2-7, is DAMVIQNPRYQVTQFGKPVTLSCSQTLNHNVMYWYQQKSSQAPKLLFHYYDKDFNNEADTPDNFQSRRPNTSFCFLDIRSPGLGDTAMYLCATSTLTGGRYEQYFGPGTRLTVT.

In its sample, this clonotype was seen many times. The V call is TRBV14, the J call TRBJ1-1, with 9 bases fitting TRBD1. The V segment lost 4 bases and the J segment 0 bases; nucleotides outside the gene matches: 0. This CDR3 has 14 residues. Germline V gene lookup returns CDR1 SGHDN and CDR2 FVKESK. CDR3 region: CASSRTGVNTEAFF. The DNA of the CDR3 is TGTGCCAGCAGCCGGACAGGGGTGAACACTGAAGCTTTCTTT. The variable domain in full, with the rest retrieved from reference TRBV14 and TRBJ1-1, is EAGVTQFPSHSVIEKGQTVTLRCDPISGHDNLYWYRRVMGKEIKFLLHFVKESKQDESGMPNNRFLAERTGGTYSTLKVQPAELEDSGVYFCASSRTGVNTEAFFGQGTRLTVV.

The V and J genes are TRBV20-1 and TRBJ1-5; 8 positions agree with TRBD1. Germline-derived CDR1 and CDR2 are DFQATT and SNEGSKA (reference sequence). With 5 bases clipped from V and 5 bases from J, the junction kept 8 bases outside the gene matches. The CDR3 has 14 amino acids. CDR3 sequence reads: CSAPQGDSDQPQHF. For the CDR3, the DNA is TGCAGTGCTCCACAGGGGGATTCGGATCAGCCCCAGCATTTT.

V and J are TRBV3-1 and TRBJ2-1, with D uncertain. V was clipped by 5 bases and J by 8 bases, with 16 bases between them. Germline CDR1 reads LGHDT; CDR2 reads YNNKEL (reference sequence). The CDR3 runs 14 residues. The CDR3 sequence is CASSRLVLGDEQFF. DNA for the CDR3: TGTGCCAGCAGCAGGCTTGTTCTAGGCGATGAGCAGTTCTTC.

This clonotype occurred many times. The genes are TRBV28 and TRBJ2-1; 8 bases agree with TRBD1. The CDR3 covers 15 residues. V trimming: 1 base; J trimming: 6 bases; junction bases outside the gene matches: 5. CDR1 is MDHEN and CDR2 is SYDVKM in the germline V gene. The CDR3 nucleotides read TGTGCCAGCAGTTTATTGCAGGGGGCCACCAATGAGCAGTTCTTC. This encodes CASSLLQGATNEQFF.

This clonotype was detected ten times or more. The chain joins TRBV6-1 to TRBJ2-7; TRBD2 agrees at 8 bases. The CDR3 extends over 14 amino acids. Germline CDR1 is MNHNS and CDR2 is SASEGT. Trimming took 6 bases from V and 2 from J; bases not matched to a gene: 6. The CDR3 nucleotides read TGTGCCAGCAGCCCGACGGGACTAGCCTACGAGCAGTACTTC. Translated, it gives CASSPTGLAYEQYF.

This clonotype was found many times. The chain uses TRBV4-1 and TRBJ1-5, with D uncertain. The CDR3 is 15 amino acids. V was shortened by 4 bases and J by 1 base, with 11 bases between the two germline ends. The V gene's germline CDR1 is MGHRA and CDR2 YSYEKL. CDR3 DNA: TGCGCCAGCAGCCCACGTATTTCGAGCAATCAGCCCCAGCATTTT. Its translation: CASSPRISSNQPQHF.

The table lists this clonotype with many counts. This chain connects TRBV28 to TRBJ2-1, with D possibly TRBD2 on 6 matching bases. V was clipped by 2 bases and J by 2 bases, with 10 bases between them. The CDR3 is 15 amino acids. Germline lookup yields CDR1 MDHEN and CDR2 SYDVKM. The CDR3 region is CASSLTSRAYNEQFF. CDR3 bases: TGTGCCAGCAGTTTAACTAGCCGGGCCTACAATGAGCAGTTCTTC.

Regarding this clonotype: This may come from a read error, since a much larger clone is one base off. The rearrangement joins TRBV28 to TRBJ1-6, with 9 bases that match TRBD1. The CDR3 consists of 15 residues. Germline CDR1 and CDR2: MDHEN and SYDVKM. CDR3 DNA: TGTACCAGCAGATCCGGACAGGGGAACAATTCACCCCTCCACTTT. As protein: CTSRSGQGNNSPLHF. Full variable domain (rest looked up from reference TRBV28 and TRBJ1-6): DVKVTQSSRYLVKRTGEKVFLECVQDMDHENMFWYRQDPGLGLRLIYFSYDVKMKEKGDIPEGYSVSREKKERFSLILESASTNQTSMYLCTSRSGQGNNSPLHFGNGTRLTVT.

The chain recombines TRBV28 with TRBJ1-2; 7 nucleotides agree with TRBD1. V shed 7 bases, J shed 3 bases, and the junction held 2 bases outside the gene matches. The length of the CDR3 is 12 residues. Looked up from germline, CDR1 is MDHEN and CDR2 is SYDVKM. Here the CDR3 DNA reads TGTGCCAGCACCACAGGGGACTATGGCTACACCTTC. It is translated as CASTTGDYGYTF.

This CDR3 reads CASSLYYLGSNQPQHF. For the CDR3, the DNA is TGTGCCAGCAGCTTATACTACTTAGGGAGCAATCAGCCCCAGCATTTT. This chain connects TRBV7-2 to TRBJ1-5, with D unresolved. The CDR3 runs 16 residues. Germline V gene sequence: CDR1 SGHTA, CDR2 FQGNSA. V lost 2 bases and J 1 base, leaving 12 bases between the germline ends.

The chain links TRBV4-1 to TRBJ2-7, with D possibly matching TRBD2 (6 bases). The CDR3 totals 17 residues. Trimming removed 0 bases from V and 6 bases from J, with 21 bases in between. Germline V gives CDR1 MGHRA, CDR2 YSYEKL. In DNA form, the CDR3 reads TGCGCCAGCAGCCAAGATCTTCCCCAGGGAGCGCGGGGCGAGCAGTACTTC. This codes for CASSQDLPQGARGEQYF.

This clonotype was seen ten or more times. J is TRBJ2-1 and V is TRBV5-1; TRBD1 might be the D (5 bases). The CDR3 totals 17 residues. Trimming removed 2 bases at V and 0 bases at J, with 15 bases between. Germline-derived CDR1 and CDR2 are SGHRS and YFSETQ. The CDR3 reads CASSLIPGLGSYNEQFF. For the CDR3, the DNA is TGCGCCAGCAGCTTAATTCCAGGGCTAGGCTCCTACAATGAGCAGTTCTTC.

The sample holds many counts of this clonotype. This rearrangement joins TRBV7-2 to TRBJ2-3; no reliable D call. V gave up 5 bases and J gave up 6 bases, with 12 bases separating them. Germline-derived CDR1 and CDR2 are SGHTA and FQGNSA. The CDR3 is made up of 13 amino acids. CDR3 loop: CASSPRLRDTQYF. The DNA of the CDR3 is TGTGCCAGCAGCCCTCGACTGAGGGATACGCAGTATTTT. The complete variable domain, with remaining parts taken from reference TRBV7-2 and TRBJ2-3, reads GAGVSQSPSNKVTEKGKDVELRCDPISGHTALYWYRQSLGQGLEFLIYFQGNSAPDKSGLPSDRFSAERTGGSVSTLTIQRTQQEDSAVYLCASSPRLRDTQYFGPGTRLTVL.

This clonotype was observed many times. The V and J genes are TRBV14 and TRBJ2-1, with D perhaps matching TRBD2 (6 bases). Trimming stripped 2 bases from V and 2 bases from J, with 10 bases between. Germline V gives CDR1 SGHDN, CDR2 FVKESK. The CDR3 is 15 residues long. The CDR3 region has the DNA TGTGCCAGCAGCCAACGCGGGAACGCCTACAATGAGCAGTTCTTC. It encodes CASSQRGNAYNEQFF.

This clonotype was seen ten or more times. V usage is TRBV28 and J usage is TRBJ1-6, with 8 bases aligning to TRBD1. Unmatched junction bases numbered 0, after V lost 2 bases and J lost 3 bases. This CDR3 is 15 amino acids long. Germline V gives CDR1 MDHEN, CDR2 SYDVKM. In nucleotides, the CDR3 is TGTGCCAGCAGTTTAGGGACAGGCTATAATTCACCCCTCCACTTT. This encodes CASSLGTGYNSPLHF.

V is TRBV11-3 and J is TRBJ2-2, with 7 bases identical to TRBD2. The germline gives CDR1 SGHNT, CDR2 YENEEA. V shed 2 bases, J shed 2 bases, and the junction held 5 bases outside the gene matches. The CDR3 contains 16 residues. The CDR3 region has the DNA TGTGCCAGCAGCTTAACGGGAGGAGGAAACACCGGGGAGCTGTTTTTT. Translated: CASSLTGGGNTGELFF.

This chain uses TRBV11-2 with TRBJ2-2; 9 nucleotides align to TRBD1. CDR1 and CDR2 from the germline V gene are SGHAT and FQNNGV. J gave up 1 base and V 0 bases, and 6 bases lay outside the gene matches. This CDR3 spans 18 amino acids. CDR3 in DNA: TGTGCCAGCAGCTTAGATGATCCGGGACAGGGGAACACCGGGGAGCTGTTTTTT. It encodes CASSLDDPGQGNTGELFF.

This clonotype was observed many times. The V and J genes are TRBV18 and TRBJ2-1, with 7 bases aligning to TRBD2. The ends lost 4 bases at V and 8 bases at J; junction bases unmatched: 5. The germline CDR1 and CDR2 sequences are KGHSH and LQKENI. This CDR3 region has 13 residues. The DNA for the CDR3 is TGTGCCAGCTCACTACGACTAGCCGATGAGCAGTTCTTC. It yields the protein CASSLRLADEQFF.

This clonotype was observed a few times. The rearrangement links TRBV19 to TRBJ2-1, with D tentatively TRBD2 (5 bases). The germline gives CDR1 LNHDA, CDR2 SQIVND (reference sequence). The ends were cut back, 4 bases at V and 0 bases at J, with 10 bases in the middle. The CDR3 totals 15 residues. The chain's CDR3 is CASSTGIYSYNEQFF. CDR3 nucleotides: TGTGCCAGTAGTACCGGGATCTACTCCTACAATGAGCAGTTCTTC. The complete variable domain, with remaining parts taken from reference TRBV19 and TRBJ2-1, reads DGGITQSPKYLFRKEGQNVTLSCEQNLNHDAMYWYRQDPGQGLRLIYYSQIVNDFQKGDIAEGYSVSREKKESFPLTVTSAQKNPTAFYLCASSTGIYSYNEQFFGPGTRLTVL.

This clonotype has ten or more counts. CDR3 sequence: CASSLQVGQPQHF. The CDR3 DNA is TGTGCCAGCAGTTTACAGGTCGGTCAGCCCCAGCATTTT. The chain links TRBV28 to TRBJ1-5; D uncertain. The germline gives CDR1 MDHEN, CDR2 SYDVKM. V was pared by 2 bases and J by 6 bases, with 8 bases between. CDR3 length: 13 residues.

This clonotype was counted between two and nine times. V gene TRBV6-2 or TRBV6-3 combines with J gene TRBJ1-5; weak D call: TRBD1 (6 bases). CDR1 is MNHEY, CDR2 SVGEGT, per germline. This CDR3 region has 15 residues. V gave up 6 bases and J gave up 5 bases, with 17 bases separating them. The DNA of the CDR3 is TGTGCCAGCAGACCACAGGGAGTGGGGGATCAGCCCCAGCATTTT. It codes for CASRPQGVGDQPQHF.

This clonotype has at least ten counts. The chain is built from TRBV28 and TRBJ2-1; 9 positions match TRBD1. The V segment lost 9 bases and the J segment 1 base; nucleotides outside the gene matches: 13. Germline V gives CDR1 MDHEN, CDR2 SYDVKM. The CDR3 runs 17 residues. CDR3 loop: CASPGPTGGASYNEQFF. CDR3 coding DNA: TGTGCCAGTCCCGGGCCCACAGGGGGCGCTTCCTACAATGAGCAGTTCTTC.

This clonotype was counted between two and nine times. This chain uses TRBV6-1 with TRBJ1-1; no reliable D call. Trimming left V 8 bases short and J 5 bases short, with 18 bases between. The CDR3 is made up of 14 amino acids. The germline gives CDR1 MNHNS, CDR2 SASEGT. The CDR3 DNA reads TGTGCCAGCGGGGTGACGGTGGAGAGTACTGAAGCTTTCTTT. Protein: CASGVTVESTEAFF.

This clonotype was detected a few times. The rearrangement uses TRBV7-8 and TRBJ2-1; 11 nucleotides agree with TRBD1. The CDR3 spans 14 residues. Looked up from germline, CDR1 is SGHVS and CDR2 is FQNEAQ. The V segment lost 6 bases and the J segment 6 bases; nucleotides outside the gene matches: 4. CDR3 amino acids: CASRLGTGGNEQFF. Here the CDR3 DNA reads TGTGCCAGCAGGCTTGGGACAGGGGGCAATGAGCAGTTCTTC.

A few counts support this clonotype. A much larger clone is a single base away; this may be a read error. V is TRBV6-2 or TRBV6-3 and J is TRBJ2-1; TRBD2 matches 10 bases. With V trimmed by 0 bases and J by 10 bases, 12 bases remained unmatched. The V gene's germline CDR1 is MNHEY and CDR2 SVGEGT. This CDR3 is 17 amino acids long. The CDR3 reads CASSYSGFLAGAREQFF. CDR3 bases: TGTGCCAGCAGTTACTCGGGTTTCCTAGCGGGAGCTCGGGAGCAGTTCTTC.

This clonotype appeared a few times. V is TRBV27 and J is TRBJ1-6; D is ambiguous. CDR1 MNHEY and CDR2 SMNVEV come from the germline V gene (reference sequence). This CDR3 is built from 14 residues. The V end was cut by 10 bases, the J end by 8 bases, with 18 bases between. The CDR3 is CATAAGLLDSPLHF. The CDR3 coding sequence is TGTGCCACAGCCGCGGGTCTGCTAGATTCACCCCTCCACTTT.

Many counts were recorded for this clonotype. The rearrangement joins TRBV28 to TRBJ2-2, with 11 bases aligning to TRBD2. Germline loops: CDR1 MDHEN, CDR2 SYDVKM. Trimming removed 6 bases from V and 4 bases from J; junction bases left unmatched: 4. This CDR3 is 15 amino acids long. DNA of the CDR3: TGTGCCAGCAGCAAGGGACTAGCGGCCACCGGGGAGCTGTTTTTT. It encodes CASSKGLAATGELFF.